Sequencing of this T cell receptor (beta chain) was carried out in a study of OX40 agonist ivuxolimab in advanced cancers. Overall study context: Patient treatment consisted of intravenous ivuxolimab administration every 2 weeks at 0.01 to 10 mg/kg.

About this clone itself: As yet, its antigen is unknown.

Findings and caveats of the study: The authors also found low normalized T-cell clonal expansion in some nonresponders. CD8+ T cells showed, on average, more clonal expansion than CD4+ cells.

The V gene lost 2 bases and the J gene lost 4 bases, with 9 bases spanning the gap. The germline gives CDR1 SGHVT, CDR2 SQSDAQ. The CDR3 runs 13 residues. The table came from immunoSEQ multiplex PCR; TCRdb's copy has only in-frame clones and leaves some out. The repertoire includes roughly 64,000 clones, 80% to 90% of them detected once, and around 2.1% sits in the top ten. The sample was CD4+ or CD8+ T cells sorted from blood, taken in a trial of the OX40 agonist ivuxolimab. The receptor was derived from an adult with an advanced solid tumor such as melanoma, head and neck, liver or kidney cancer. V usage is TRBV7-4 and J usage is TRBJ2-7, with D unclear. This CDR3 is CASSLRFGYEQYF. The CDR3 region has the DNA TGTGCCAGCAGCTTAAGGTTTGGGTACGAGCAGTACTTC.